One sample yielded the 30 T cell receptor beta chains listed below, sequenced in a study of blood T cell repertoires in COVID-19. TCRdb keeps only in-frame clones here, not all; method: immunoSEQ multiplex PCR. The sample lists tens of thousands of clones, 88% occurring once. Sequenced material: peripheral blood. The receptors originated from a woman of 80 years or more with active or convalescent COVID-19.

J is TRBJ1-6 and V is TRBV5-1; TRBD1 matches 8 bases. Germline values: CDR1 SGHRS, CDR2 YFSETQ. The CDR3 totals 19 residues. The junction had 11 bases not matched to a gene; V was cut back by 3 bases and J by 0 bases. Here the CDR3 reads CASSYRLGQDSSYNSPLHF. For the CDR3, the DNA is TGCGCCAGCAGCTACCGATTGGGACAGGACAGCTCCTATAATTCACCCCTCCACTTT. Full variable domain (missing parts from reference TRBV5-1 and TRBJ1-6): KAGVTQTPRYLIKTRGQQVTLSCSPISGHRSVSWYQQTPGQGLQFLFEYFSETQRNKGNFPGRFSGRQFSNSRSEMNVSTLELGDSALYLCASSYRLGQDSSYNSPLHFGNGTRLTVT.

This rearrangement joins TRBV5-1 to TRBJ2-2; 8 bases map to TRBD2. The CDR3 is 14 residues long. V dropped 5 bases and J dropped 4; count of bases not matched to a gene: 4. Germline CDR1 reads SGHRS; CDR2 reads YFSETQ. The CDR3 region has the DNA TGCGCCAGCAGACTGGCGGGGGGCACCGGGGAGCTGTTTTTT. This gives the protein CASRLAGGTGELFF.

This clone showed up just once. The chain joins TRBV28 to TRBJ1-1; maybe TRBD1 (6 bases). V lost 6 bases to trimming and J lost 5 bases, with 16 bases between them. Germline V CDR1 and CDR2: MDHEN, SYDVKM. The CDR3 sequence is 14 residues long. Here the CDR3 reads CASRSGTRETEAFF. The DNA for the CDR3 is TGTGCCAGCAGGTCCGGGACAAGAGAGACTGAAGCTTTCTTT.

CDR3 in amino acids: CASSGRQGPDTQYF. CDR3 sequence (DNA): TGTGCCAGCAGCGGACGACAGGGCCCAGATACGCAGTATTTT. The V call is TRBV7-9, the J call TRBJ2-3, with 7 bases aligning to TRBD1. There are 14 residues in the CDR3. V trimming: 5 bases; J trimming: 4 bases; junction bases outside the gene matches: 6. CDR1 is SEHNR, CDR2 FQNEAQ, per germline (reference sequence).

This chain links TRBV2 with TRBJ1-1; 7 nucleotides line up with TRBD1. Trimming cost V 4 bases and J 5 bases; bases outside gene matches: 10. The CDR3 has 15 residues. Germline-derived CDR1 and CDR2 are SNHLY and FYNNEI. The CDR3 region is CASSAAGTDVTEAFF. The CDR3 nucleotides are TGTGCCAGCAGTGCAGCCGGGACAGACGTGACTGAAGCTTTCTTT.

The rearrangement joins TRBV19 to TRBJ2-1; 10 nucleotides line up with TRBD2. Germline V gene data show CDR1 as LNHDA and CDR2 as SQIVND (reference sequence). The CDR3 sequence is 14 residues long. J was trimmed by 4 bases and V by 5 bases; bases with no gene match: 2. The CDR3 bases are TGTGCCAGTAGTGCACTAGCGGGGTACAATGAGCAGTTCTTC. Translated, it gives CASSALAGYNEQFF.

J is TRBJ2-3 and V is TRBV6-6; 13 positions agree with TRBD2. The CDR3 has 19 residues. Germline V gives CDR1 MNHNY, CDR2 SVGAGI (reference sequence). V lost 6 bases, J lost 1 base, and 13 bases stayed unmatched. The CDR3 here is CASSSLLAGGPWGTDTQYF. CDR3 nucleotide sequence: TGTGCCAGCAGCTCACTACTAGCGGGGGGGCCTTGGGGCACAGATACGCAGTATTTT.

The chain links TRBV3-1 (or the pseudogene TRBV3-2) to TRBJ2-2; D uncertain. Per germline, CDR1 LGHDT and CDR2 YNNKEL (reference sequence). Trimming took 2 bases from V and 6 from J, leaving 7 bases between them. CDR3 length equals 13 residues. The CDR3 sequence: CASSQFIAGELFF. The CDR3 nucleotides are TGTGCCAGCAGCCAATTTATCGCCGGGGAGCTGTTTTTT.

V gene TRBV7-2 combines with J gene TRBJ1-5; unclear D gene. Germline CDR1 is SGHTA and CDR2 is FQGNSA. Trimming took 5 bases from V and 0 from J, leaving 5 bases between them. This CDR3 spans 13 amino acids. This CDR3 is CASSEYSNQPQHF. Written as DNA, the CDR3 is TGTGCCAGCAGCGAGTATAGCAATCAGCCCCAGCATTTT.

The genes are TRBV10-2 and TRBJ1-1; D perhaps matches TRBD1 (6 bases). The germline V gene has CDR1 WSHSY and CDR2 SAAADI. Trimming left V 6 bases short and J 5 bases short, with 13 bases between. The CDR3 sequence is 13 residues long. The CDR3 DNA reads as TGCGCCAGCAGGCACAGGGCGTCGACTGAAGCTTTCTTT. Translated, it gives CASRHRASTEAFF.

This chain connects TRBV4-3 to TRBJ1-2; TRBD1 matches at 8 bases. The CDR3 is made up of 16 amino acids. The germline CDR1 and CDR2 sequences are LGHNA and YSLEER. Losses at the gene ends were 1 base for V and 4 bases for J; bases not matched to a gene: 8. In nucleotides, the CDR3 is TGCGCCAGCAGCCAAGGAGGGACAGGCCCGTTCTATGGCTACACCTTC. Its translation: CASSQGGTGPFYGYTF.

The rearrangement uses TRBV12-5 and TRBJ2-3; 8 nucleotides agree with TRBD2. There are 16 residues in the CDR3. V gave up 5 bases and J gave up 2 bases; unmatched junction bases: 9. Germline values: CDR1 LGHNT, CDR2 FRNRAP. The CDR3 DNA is TGTGCTAGTGGTCGGGGAACTAGCGGAAACACAGATACGCAGTATTTT. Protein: CASGRGTSGNTDTQYF.

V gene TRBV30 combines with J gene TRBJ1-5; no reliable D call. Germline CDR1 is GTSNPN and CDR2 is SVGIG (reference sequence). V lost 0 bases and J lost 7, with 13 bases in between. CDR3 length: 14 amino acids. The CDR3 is CAWSVGTAGQPQHF. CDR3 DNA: TGTGCCTGGAGTGTGGGCACAGCTGGGCAGCCCCAGCATTTT.

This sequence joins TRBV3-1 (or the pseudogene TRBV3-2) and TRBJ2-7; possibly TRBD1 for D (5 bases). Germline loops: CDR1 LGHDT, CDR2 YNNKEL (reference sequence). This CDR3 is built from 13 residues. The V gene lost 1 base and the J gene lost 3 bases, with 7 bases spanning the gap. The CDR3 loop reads CASSQARVYEQYF. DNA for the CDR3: TGTGCCAGCAGCCAAGCCAGGGTCTACGAGCAGTACTTC.

The CDR3 loop reads CAISVRQTILPLHF. As DNA, the CDR3 is TGTGCCATCAGTGTGAGACAAACCATACTCCCCCTCCACTTT. The chain is built from TRBV10-3 and TRBJ1-6; no firm D call. The germline V gene has CDR1 ENHRY and CDR2 SYGVKD. Trimming removed 4 bases at V and 13 bases at J, with 17 bases between. This CDR3 comprises 14 residues.

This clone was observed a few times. CDR3 coding DNA: TGCGCCAGCAGCCAAGACGGGAGCTCCTACGAGCAGTACTTC. Its protein is CASSQDGSSYEQYF. This rearrangement joins TRBV5-1 to TRBJ2-7, with D possibly matching TRBD2 (6 bases). CDR3 size: 14 residues. The V end was cut by 4 bases, the J end by 0 bases, with 11 bases between. Germline V gene data show CDR1 as SGHRS and CDR2 as YFSETQ.

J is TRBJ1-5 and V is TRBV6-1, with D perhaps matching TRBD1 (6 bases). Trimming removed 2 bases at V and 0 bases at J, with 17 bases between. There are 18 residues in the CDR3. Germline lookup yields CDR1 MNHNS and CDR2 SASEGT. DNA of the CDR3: TGTGCCAGCAGTGAAATTGGAATTGGACAGAATAGCAATCAGCCCCAGCATTTT. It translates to CASSEIGIGQNSNQPQHF.

CDR3 nucleotide sequence: TGTGCCAGCAGTCAAGGACCGGGCGGGGGACACACAGATACGCAGTATTTT. The encoded protein is CASSQGPGGGHTDTQYF. The chain combines TRBV7-8 with TRBJ2-3; TRBD2 might be the D (7 bases). CDR3 length: 17 residues. Germline CDR1 is SGHVS and CDR2 is FQNEAQ. Deletions cut 6 bases from V and 2 bases from J, with 21 bases between.

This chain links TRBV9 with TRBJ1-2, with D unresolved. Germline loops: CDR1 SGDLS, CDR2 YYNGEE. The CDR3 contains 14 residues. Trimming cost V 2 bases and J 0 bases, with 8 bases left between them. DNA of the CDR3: TGTGCCAGCAGCGTGACTACAGCTAACTATGGCTACACCTTC. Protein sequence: CASSVTTANYGYTF.

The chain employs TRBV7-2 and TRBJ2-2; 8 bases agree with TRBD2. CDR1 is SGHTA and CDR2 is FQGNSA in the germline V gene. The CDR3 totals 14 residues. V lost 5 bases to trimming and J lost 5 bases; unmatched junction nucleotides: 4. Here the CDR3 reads CASSRTSLTGELFF. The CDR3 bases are TGTGCCAGCAGCAGGACTAGCTTAACCGGGGAGCTGTTTTTT.

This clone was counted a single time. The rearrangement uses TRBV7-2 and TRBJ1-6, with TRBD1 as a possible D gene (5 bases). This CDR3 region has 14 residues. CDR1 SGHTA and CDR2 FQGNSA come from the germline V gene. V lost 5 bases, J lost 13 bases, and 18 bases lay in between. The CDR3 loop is CASSLPREGSPLHF. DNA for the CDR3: TGTGCCAGCAGCCTCCCCAGGGAAGGTTCGCCCCTCCACTTT. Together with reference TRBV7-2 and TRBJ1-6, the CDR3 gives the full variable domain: GAGVSQSPSNKVTEKGKDVELRCDPISGHTALYWYRQSLGQGLEFLIYFQGNSAPDKSGLPSDRFSAERTGGSVSTLTIQRTQQEDSAVYLCASSLPREGSPLHFGNGTRLTVT.

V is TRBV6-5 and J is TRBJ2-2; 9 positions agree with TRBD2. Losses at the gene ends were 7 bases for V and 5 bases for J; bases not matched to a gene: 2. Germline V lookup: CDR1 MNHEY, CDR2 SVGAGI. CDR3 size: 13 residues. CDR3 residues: CASKRGATGELFF. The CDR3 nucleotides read TGTGCCAGCAAGCGGGGGGCAACCGGGGAGCTGTTTTTT.

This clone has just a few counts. The chain's CDR3 is CASMRVASLTGELFF. The CDR3 bases are TGTGCCAGCATGCGGGTGGCTAGCCTAACCGGGGAGCTGTTTTTT. The rearrangement uses TRBV2 and TRBJ2-2; TRBD2 might be the D (5 bases). Trimming left V 7 bases short and J 5 bases short, with 17 bases between. The length of the CDR3 is 15 residues. The germline CDR1 and CDR2 sequences are SNHLY and FYNNEI.

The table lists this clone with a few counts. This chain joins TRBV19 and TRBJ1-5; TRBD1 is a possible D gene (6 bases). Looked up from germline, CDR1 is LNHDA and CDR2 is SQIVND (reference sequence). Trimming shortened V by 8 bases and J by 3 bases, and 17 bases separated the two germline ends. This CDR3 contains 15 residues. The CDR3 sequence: CASPGATEFNQPQHF. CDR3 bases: TGTGCCAGTCCAGGGGCGACTGAATTCAATCAGCCCCAGCATTTT.

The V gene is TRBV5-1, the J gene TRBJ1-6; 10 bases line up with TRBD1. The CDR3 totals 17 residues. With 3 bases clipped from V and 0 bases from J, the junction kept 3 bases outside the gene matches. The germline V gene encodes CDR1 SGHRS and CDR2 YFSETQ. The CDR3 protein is CASSSGTGVSYNSPLHF. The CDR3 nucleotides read TGCGCCAGCAGCTCTGGGACAGGGGTCTCCTATAATTCACCCCTCCACTTT.

CDR3 nucleotides: TGTGCCAGCTCACCAGGGCCTCAGGGGCCGGGGGGCTACACCTTC. Residues: CASSPGPQGPGGYTF. V usage is TRBV18 and J usage is TRBJ1-2, with D possibly TRBD1 on 6 matching bases. V was shortened by 2 bases and J by 8 bases, with 18 bases between the two germline ends. Germline loops: CDR1 KGHSH, CDR2 LQKENI. CDR3 length equals 15 residues.

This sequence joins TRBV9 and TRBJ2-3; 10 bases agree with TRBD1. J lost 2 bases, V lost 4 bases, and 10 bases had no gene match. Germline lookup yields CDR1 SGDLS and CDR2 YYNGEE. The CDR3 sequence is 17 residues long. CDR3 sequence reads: CASSKRGDRGPTDTQYF. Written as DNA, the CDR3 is TGTGCCAGCAGCAAAAGGGGGGACAGGGGACCCACAGATACGCAGTATTTT.

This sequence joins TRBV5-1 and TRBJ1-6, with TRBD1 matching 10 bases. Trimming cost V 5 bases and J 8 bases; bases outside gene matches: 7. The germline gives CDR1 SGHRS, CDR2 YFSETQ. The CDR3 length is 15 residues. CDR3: CASSRGQGRDSPLHF. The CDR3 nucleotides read TGCGCCAGCAGTCGGGGACAGGGGCGTGATTCACCCCTCCACTTT.

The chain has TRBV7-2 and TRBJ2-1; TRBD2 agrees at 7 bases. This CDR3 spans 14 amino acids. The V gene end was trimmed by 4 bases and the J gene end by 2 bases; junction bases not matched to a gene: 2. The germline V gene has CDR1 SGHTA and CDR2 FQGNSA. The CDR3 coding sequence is TGTGCCAGCAGCTCGGGACTACCCTACAATGAGCAGTTCTTC. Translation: CASSSGLPYNEQFF.

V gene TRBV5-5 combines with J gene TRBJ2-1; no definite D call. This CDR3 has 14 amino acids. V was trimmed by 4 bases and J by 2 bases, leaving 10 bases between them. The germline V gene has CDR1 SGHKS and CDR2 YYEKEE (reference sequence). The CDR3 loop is CASSQPGTYNEQFF. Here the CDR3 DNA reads TGTGCCAGCAGCCAGCCAGGTACCTACAATGAGCAGTTCTTC.